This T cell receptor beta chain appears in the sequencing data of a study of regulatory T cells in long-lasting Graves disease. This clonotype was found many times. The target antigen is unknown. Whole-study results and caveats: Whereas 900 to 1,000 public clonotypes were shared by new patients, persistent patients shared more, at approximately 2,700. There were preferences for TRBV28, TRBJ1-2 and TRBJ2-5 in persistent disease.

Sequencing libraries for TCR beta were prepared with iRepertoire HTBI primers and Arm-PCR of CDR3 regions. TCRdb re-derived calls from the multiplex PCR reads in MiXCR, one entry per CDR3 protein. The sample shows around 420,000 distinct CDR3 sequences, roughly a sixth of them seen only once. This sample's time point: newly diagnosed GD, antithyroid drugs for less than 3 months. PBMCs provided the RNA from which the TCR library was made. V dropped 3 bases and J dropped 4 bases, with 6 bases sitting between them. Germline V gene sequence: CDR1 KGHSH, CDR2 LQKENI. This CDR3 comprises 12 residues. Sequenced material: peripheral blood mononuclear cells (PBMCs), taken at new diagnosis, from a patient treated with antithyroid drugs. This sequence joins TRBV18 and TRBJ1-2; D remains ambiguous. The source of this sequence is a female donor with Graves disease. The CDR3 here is CASSPMSYGYTF. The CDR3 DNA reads TGTGCCAGCTCACCTATGTCCTATGGCTACACCTTC.